These 32 T cell receptor beta chains originate from one sample sequenced in a study of T cell responses to AZD1222 COVID-19 vaccine. TCRdb keeps only in-frame clones here, not all; method: immunoSEQ multiplex PCR. This table has 120,000 to 150,000 clones, roughly 90% appearing once. The starting material was peripheral blood, obtained 28 days after the second dose of the MenACWY control vaccine. The receptors come from an adult who received the MenACWY meningococcal vaccine as a control.

The chain has TRBV19 and TRBJ2-1; D unresolved. Per the germline V gene, CDR1 is LNHDA and CDR2 is SQIVND (reference sequence). The germline V and J ends were trimmed by 4 bases and 8 bases, with 6 bases remaining between them. The CDR3 contains 11 residues. The CDR3 DNA follows: TGTGCCAGTAGTAGATGGGATGAGCAGTTCTTC. Its protein product is CASSRWDEQFF.

V gene TRBV7-3 combines with J gene TRBJ1-1, with 8 bases aligning to TRBD1. This CDR3 region has 13 residues. Trimming took 3 bases from V and 7 from J; bases not matched to a gene: 4. Germline-derived CDR1 and CDR2 are SGHTA and FQGTGA. The CDR3 DNA follows: TGTGCCAGCAGCTTCGGGACAGGCCTTGAAGCTTTCTTT. Its translation: CASSFGTGLEAFF. The whole variable domain, filled in from reference TRBV7-3 and TRBJ1-1, reads GAGVSQTPSNKVTEKGKYVELRCDPISGHTALYWYRQSLGQGPEFLIYFQGTGAADDSGLPNDRFFAVRPEGSVSTLKIQRTERGDSAVYLCASSFGTGLEAFFGQGTRLTVV.

The table lists this clone with a few counts. The chain carries TRBV9 and TRBJ2-1; D possibly corresponds to TRBD1 (5 bases). The ends were cut back, 0 bases at V and 4 bases at J, with 8 bases in the middle. This CDR3 comprises 14 residues. Germline assignment: CDR1 SGDLS and CDR2 YYNGEE. In DNA form, the CDR3 reads TGTGCCAGCAGCGTAGATGCAGGGTACAATGAGCAGTTCTTC. Protein sequence: CASSVDAGYNEQFF.

The chain has TRBV5-1 and TRBJ2-3, with TRBD1 matching over 9 bases. The CDR3 runs 15 residues. Trimming removed 0 bases from V and 4 bases from J; junction bases left unmatched: 3. Germline-derived CDR1 and CDR2 are SGHRS and YFSETQ. CDR3 residues: CASSLGDRAPDTQYF. CDR3 DNA: TGCGCCAGCAGCTTGGGGGACAGGGCCCCAGATACGCAGTATTTT.

This clone was observed a handful of times. This sequence joins TRBV5-1 and TRBJ2-7, with 8 bases lining up with TRBD1. Germline V CDR1 and CDR2: SGHRS, YFSETQ. This CDR3 has 17 amino acids. The V gene end was trimmed by 3 bases and the J gene end by 2 bases; junction bases not matched to a gene: 13. CDR3 nucleotide sequence: TGCGCCAGCAGCTCGTATCCCGGACAGGGAGAGGCCTACGAGCAGTACTTC. It yields the protein CASSSYPGQGEAYEQYF.

The chain has TRBV14 and TRBJ2-7; a possible D gene is TRBD2 (5 bases). V was shortened by 8 bases and J by 2 bases, with 13 bases between the two germline ends. The germline V gene has CDR1 SGHDN and CDR2 FVKESK. The CDR3 loop spans 13 amino acids. The CDR3 DNA is TGTGCCAGCGCAGACTACACTCCCTACGAGCAGTACTTC. It is translated as CASADYTPYEQYF.

The chain links TRBV19 to TRBJ1-4; D remains ambiguous. V was shortened by 5 bases and J by 6 bases, with 7 bases between the two germline ends. CDR1 is LNHDA and CDR2 is SQIVND in the germline V gene (reference sequence). CDR3 length: 12 residues. In nucleotides, the CDR3 is TGTGCCAGTAGTTATCTTCATGAAAAACTGTTTTTT. Its translation is CASSYLHEKLFF.

V usage is TRBV18 and J usage is TRBJ1-3; D is undetermined. The CDR3 totals 16 residues. Germline CDR1 KGHSH, CDR2 LQKENI. V lost 4 bases to trimming and J lost 0 bases, with 13 bases between them. The CDR3 nucleotides read TGTGCCAGCTCACGGGGTGGTGGAACCTCTGGAAACACCATATATTTT. Protein product: CASSRGGGTSGNTIYF.

The J gene is TRBJ2-7, the V gene TRBV11-2, with 8 bases aligning to TRBD1. CDR1 is SGHAT and CDR2 is FQNNGV in the germline V gene. Trimming at V came to 6 bases and at J to 4 bases, leaving 8 bases not matched to a gene. This CDR3 has 14 residues. CDR3 DNA: TGTGCCAGCAGGAAGGACAGGGTGGTTTACGAGCAGTACTTC. Translation gives CASRKDRVVYEQYF.

This clone was counted a single time. The chain joins TRBV11-3 to TRBJ2-7; the D gene is possibly TRBD2 (6 bases). This CDR3 has 15 amino acids. The germline V gene has CDR1 SGHNT and CDR2 YENEEA. V lost 5 bases and J lost 0, with 14 bases in between. The CDR3 loop is CASSLSFGSSYEQYF. The CDR3 DNA is TGTGCCAGCAGCCTATCTTTCGGGAGCTCCTACGAGCAGTACTTC.

This chain links TRBV23-1 with TRBJ2-4; D could derive from TRBD1 or TRBD2 (5 bases each). TRBV23-1 is an ORF for which the function is uncertain. Trimming cost V 0 bases and J 15 bases, with 15 bases left between them. This CDR3 has 13 residues. CDR3 in amino acids: CASSQSIGDPGYF. DNA for the CDR3: TGCGCCAGCAGTCAATCGATAGGGGACCCCGGGTACTTC.

The genes are TRBV6-5 and TRBJ2-7, with D unresolved. Germline CDR1 reads MNHEY; CDR2 reads SVGAGI. The ends were cut back, 0 bases at V and 2 bases at J, with 14 bases in the middle. The length of the CDR3 is 16 residues. CDR3 region: CASSYSVGKTTYEQYF. The CDR3, as DNA: TGTGCCAGCAGTTACTCTGTAGGTAAAACCACCTACGAGCAGTACTTC.

CDR3 DNA: TGTGCCACCAGTGATGTAGACAGGGGGAACTATGGCTACACCTTC. As protein: CATSDVDRGNYGYTF. This chain joins TRBV24-1 and TRBJ1-2, with 9 bases lining up with TRBD1. Germline V gene data show CDR1 as KGHDR and CDR2 as SFDVKD. The CDR3 runs 15 residues. J was trimmed by 2 bases and V by 3 bases; bases with no gene match: 3.

The V gene is TRBV19, the J gene TRBJ1-2; 7 bases are a match to TRBD1. The CDR3 runs to 16 residues. The V gene end was trimmed by 3 bases and the J gene end by 8 bases; junction bases not matched to a gene: 15. The germline gives CDR1 LNHDA, CDR2 SQIVND (reference sequence). The CDR3 region has the DNA TGTGCCAGTAGTATCTTCCTCCAGACAGGGTCTGGCGGCTACACCTTC. It translates to CASSIFLQTGSGGYTF.

The chain carries TRBV6-2 or TRBV6-3 and TRBJ1-2, with 7 nucleotides matching TRBD1. The ends lost 4 bases at V and 2 bases at J; junction bases unmatched: 4. This CDR3 has 14 amino acids. CDR1 is MNHEY and CDR2 is SVGEGT in the germline V gene. CDR3 sequence reads: CASSWSTGNYGYTF. The CDR3 bases are TGTGCCAGCAGTTGGTCGACAGGGAACTATGGCTACACCTTC.

The V and J genes are TRBV5-1 and TRBJ1-1, with unresolved D. Trimming pared 5 bases from V and 2 bases from J, leaving 10 bases between. The germline gives CDR1 SGHRS, CDR2 YFSETQ. CDR3 length: 13 residues. The chain's CDR3 is CASRTRFNTEAFF. In DNA form, the CDR3 reads TGCGCCAGCAGAACAAGGTTTAACACTGAAGCTTTCTTT.

The rearrangement joins TRBV9 to TRBJ2-1; D possibly uses TRBD1 or TRBD2 (6 bases each). Trimming left V 2 bases short and J 5 bases short, with 20 bases between. The CDR3 totals 17 residues. Germline V CDR1 and CDR2: SGDLS, YYNGEE. CDR3: CASSVAPGAILNNEQFF. Here the CDR3 DNA reads TGTGCCAGCAGCGTTGCCCCGGGGGCAATATTAAACAATGAGCAGTTCTTC.

This clone has only one observation. CDR3: CASSQGFYGYTF. The CDR3 bases are TGTGCCAGCAGTCAGGGATTCTATGGCTACACCTTC. The chain links TRBV6-5 to TRBJ1-2; D possibly corresponds to TRBD1 (5 bases). This CDR3 region has 12 residues. Trimming left V 5 bases short and J 4 bases short, with 8 bases between. Germline loops: CDR1 MNHEY, CDR2 SVGAGI.

This sequence joins TRBV24-1 and TRBJ2-5; D might be TRBD1 (6 bases). Germline CDR1 reads KGHDR; CDR2 reads SFDVKD. This CDR3 has 15 residues. V was trimmed by 3 bases and J by 5 bases, leaving 15 bases between them. CDR3 amino acids: CATSDGDNLLETQYF. The CDR3 DNA reads as TGTGCCACCAGTGATGGGGACAACTTGTTGGAGACCCAGTACTTC.

This clone appeared once. The chain joins TRBV13 to TRBJ2-7; 11 bases fit TRBD2. Germline trimming cut 2 bases from V and 3 bases from J; bases unmatched to any gene: 9. CDR1 is PRHDT, CDR2 FYEKMQ, per germline (reference sequence). The CDR3 has 17 amino acids. CDR3 DNA sequence: TGTGCCAGCAGCTTAAGGAGTACTAGCGGGAGAGGCTACGAGCAGTACTTC. It specifies CASSLRSTSGRGYEQYF.

V usage is TRBV30 and J usage is TRBJ1-5; weak D call: TRBD1 (5 bases). The CDR3 is made up of 15 amino acids. Germline CDR1 reads GTSNPN; CDR2 reads SVGIG (reference sequence). Trimming took 5 bases from V and 2 from J, leaving 16 bases between them. The CDR3 coding sequence is TGTGCCTGGCAGAACGGGGGATTCGGCAATCAGCCCCAGCATTTT. Its translation is CAWQNGGFGNQPQHF.

The rearrangement joins TRBV24-1 to TRBJ1-2; maybe TRBD1 (5 bases). The CDR3 length is 14 residues. The V gene lost 4 bases and the J gene lost 0 bases, with 8 bases spanning the gap. Looked up from germline, CDR1 is KGHDR and CDR2 is SFDVKD. CDR3 DNA sequence: TGTGCCACCAGTGACAGGACACCTAACTATGGCTACACCTTC. Residues: CATSDRTPNYGYTF.

This sequence joins TRBV2 and TRBJ1-1; no definite D call. The V and J ends lost 7 bases and 1 base respectively, with 16 bases between them. The CDR3 runs to 15 residues. CDR1 is SNHLY, CDR2 FYNNEI, per germline. CDR3 protein: CASMIGGGRNTEAFF. CDR3 bases: TGTGCCAGCATGATAGGAGGCGGCAGGAACACTGAAGCTTTCTTT.

V gene TRBV11-3 combines with J gene TRBJ1-1; D ambiguous. Germline assignment: CDR1 SGHNT and CDR2 YENEEA. This CDR3 comprises 13 residues. V gave up 2 bases and J gave up 5 bases, with 9 bases separating them. For the CDR3, the DNA is TGTGCCAGCAGCTTAAATCTCAAGACTGAAGCTTTCTTT. Translated: CASSLNLKTEAFF.

This chain links TRBV11-3 with TRBJ1-1; 7 bases are shared with TRBD1. V lost 4 bases to trimming and J lost 8 bases; unmatched junction nucleotides: 7. Looked up from germline, CDR1 is SGHNT and CDR2 is YENEEA. The CDR3 consists of 13 residues. CDR3 DNA: TGTGCCAGCAGCTCCGGGACAGACTTCGAAGCTTTCTTT. The encoded protein is CASSSGTDFEAFF.

V usage is TRBV29-1 and J usage is TRBJ2-7, with D hard to call. Germline V gene sequence: CDR1 SQVTM, CDR2 ANQGSEA. Trimming took off 2 bases at V and 2 bases at J, with 13 bases between the two ends. This CDR3 has 14 residues. CDR3: CSVEQEQTPYEQYF. The CDR3 DNA reads as TGCAGCGTTGAACAAGAACAGACCCCCTACGAGCAGTACTTC.

The rearrangement links TRBV4-3 to TRBJ2-1; D unclear. The CDR3 has 17 residues. CDR1 and CDR2 (germline): LGHNA, YSLEER. Trimming took off 1 base at V and 4 bases at J, with 17 bases between the two ends. CDR3 DNA: TGCGCCAGCAGCCAAGGAACGCCCGGGCAGTTATACAATGAGCAGTTCTTC. Protein product: CASSQGTPGQLYNEQFF.

The V call is TRBV6-5, the J call TRBJ1-1; unclear D gene. The germline gives CDR1 MNHEY, CDR2 SVGAGI. With 7 bases removed from V and 4 bases from J, the gap between germline ends came to 19 bases. The CDR3 runs to 15 residues. The CDR3 nucleotides read TGTGCCAGCATAGGCCGGCTGACGAGCCCCACTGAAGCTTTCTTT. As protein: CASIGRLTSPTEAFF.

The chain is built from TRBV7-6 and TRBJ1-3; D call uncertain. Trimming pared 6 bases from V and 0 bases from J, leaving 12 bases between. The CDR3 length is 15 residues. CDR1 and CDR2 from the germline V gene are SGHVS and FNYEAQ. The CDR3 sequence: CASRNPWDSGNTIYF. DNA of the CDR3: TGTGCCAGCAGAAACCCTTGGGACTCTGGAAACACCATATATTTT.

In DNA, the CDR3 is TGTGCCAGCAGCCGCGGGACTAGCGGGCGGCAAGAGACCCAGTACTTC. This sequence encodes CASSRGTSGRQETQYF. This chain connects TRBV5-8 to TRBJ2-5; 12 bases are a match to TRBD2. V gave up 4 bases and J gave up 2 bases; unmatched junction bases: 6. CDR3 length: 16 amino acids. CDR1 is SGHTS, CDR2 YDEGEE, per germline.

The V gene is TRBV12-3 or TRBV12-4, the J gene TRBJ1-1; 7 bases are shared with TRBD1. This CDR3 comprises 13 residues. The trim removed 9 bases at V and 4 bases at J, leaving 8 bases unmatched. Here the CDR3 reads CASSGGRVTEAFF. The CDR3 nucleotides are TGTGCCAGTTCAGGGGGGAGGGTCACTGAAGCTTTCTTT.

V gene TRBV5-1 combines with J gene TRBJ1-6, with 9 bases lining up with TRBD1. This CDR3 has 14 residues. V lost 8 bases, J lost 8 bases, and 8 bases stayed unmatched. Germline V gene sequence: CDR1 SGHRS, CDR2 YFSETQ. The CDR3 sequence is CASRKRTGDSPLHF. For the CDR3, the DNA is TGCGCCAGTAGGAAGCGGACAGGGGATTCACCCCTCCACTTT.